The entry below gives a single T cell receptor beta chain sequence along with its context. The antigen is undetermined. Described treatment: 15 Gy SBRT to primary tumor, nephrectomy 4 weeks later. Germline V gene data show CDR1 as SGHVS and CDR2 as FNYEAQ. The CDR3 spans 14 residues. J was trimmed by 8 bases and V by 5 bases; bases with no gene match: 6. The data originate from a study of radiation and T cells in renal cell carcinoma. Using immunoSEQ multiplex PCR, the repertoire was profiled, and TCRdb retains in-frame clones only, with some absent. Found here are some 16,000 clones, 50% of them singletons; the top ten hold under 40%. Study observations and caveats: In blood, top tumor clones expanded by 2 weeks, shrinking by 4.

This receptor was identified in a woman aged 55-75 years with renal cell carcinoma. V is TRBV7-6 and J is TRBJ2-4, with 10 bases lining up with TRBD1. Sequences were derived from tumor tissue, sampled from a patient whose treatment included radiotherapy and nephrectomy. CDR3 bases: TGTGCCAGCAGCCTAGGACAGGGGGGGGACATTCAGTACTTC. Protein sequence: CASSLGQGGDIQYF.